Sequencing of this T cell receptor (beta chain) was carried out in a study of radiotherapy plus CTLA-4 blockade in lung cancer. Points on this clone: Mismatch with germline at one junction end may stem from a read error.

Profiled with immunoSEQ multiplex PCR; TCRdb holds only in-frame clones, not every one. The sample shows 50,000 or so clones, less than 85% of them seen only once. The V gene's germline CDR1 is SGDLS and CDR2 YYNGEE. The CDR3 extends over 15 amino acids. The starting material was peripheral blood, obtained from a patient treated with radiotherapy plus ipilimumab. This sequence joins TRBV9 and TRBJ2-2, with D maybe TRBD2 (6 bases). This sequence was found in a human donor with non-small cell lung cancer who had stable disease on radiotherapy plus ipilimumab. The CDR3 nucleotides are TGTGCCAGCAGCGTAGAAGGGAGGAACACCAGGGAGCTGTTTTTT. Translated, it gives CASSVEGRNTRELFF.